This TCR beta chain was documented in a study of cytomegalovirus exposure and HLA in healthy donors. Study findings and constraints: The authors listed approximately 160 TCR beta chains as cytomegalovirus-associated.

V lost 4 bases, J lost 4 bases, and 6 bases stayed unmatched. CDR3 length equals 14 residues. The germline CDR1 and CDR2 sequences are ENHRY and SYGVKD. A remark on this clone: Its antigen is still unknown.

Sequencing used immunoSEQ multiplex PCR; TCRdb keeps in-frame clones, though not all of them. This sample has more than 95,000 clones, with about nine tenths found just once. The clonotype originates from a woman younger than 35 in good health and CMV-seronegative. The rearrangement uses TRBV10-3 and TRBJ1-1, with TRBD1 identical over 7 bases. Sequencing was performed on PBMCs. CDR3 protein: CAISVEGAGTEAFF. The DNA for the CDR3 is TGTGCCATCAGTGTTGAGGGGGCTGGCACTGAAGCTTTCTTT.